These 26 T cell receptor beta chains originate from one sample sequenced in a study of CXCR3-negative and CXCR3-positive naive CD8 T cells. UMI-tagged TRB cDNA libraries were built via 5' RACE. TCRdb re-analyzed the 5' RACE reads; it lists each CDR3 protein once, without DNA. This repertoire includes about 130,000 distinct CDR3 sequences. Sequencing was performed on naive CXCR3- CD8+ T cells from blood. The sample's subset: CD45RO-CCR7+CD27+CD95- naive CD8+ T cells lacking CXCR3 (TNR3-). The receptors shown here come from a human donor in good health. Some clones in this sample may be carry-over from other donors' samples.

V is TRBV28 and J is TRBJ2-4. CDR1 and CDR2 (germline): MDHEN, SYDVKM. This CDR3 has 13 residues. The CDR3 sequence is CASSTMQGNIQYF.

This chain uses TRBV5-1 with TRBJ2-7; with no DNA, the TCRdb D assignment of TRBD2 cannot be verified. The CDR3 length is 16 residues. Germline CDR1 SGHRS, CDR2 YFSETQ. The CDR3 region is CASSLAGGATSYEQYF.

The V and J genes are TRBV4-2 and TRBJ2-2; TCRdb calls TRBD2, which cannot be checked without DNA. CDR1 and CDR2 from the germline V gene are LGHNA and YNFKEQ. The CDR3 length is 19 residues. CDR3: CASSQEGTSGEILPGELFF.

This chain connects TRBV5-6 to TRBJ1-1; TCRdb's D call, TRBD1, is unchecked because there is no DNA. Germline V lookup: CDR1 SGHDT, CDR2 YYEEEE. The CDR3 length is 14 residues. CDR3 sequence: CASSPGGQDTEAFF.

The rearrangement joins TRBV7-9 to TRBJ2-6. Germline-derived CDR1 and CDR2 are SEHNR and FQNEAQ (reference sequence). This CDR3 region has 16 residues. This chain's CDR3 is CASSLVLDSGANVLTF. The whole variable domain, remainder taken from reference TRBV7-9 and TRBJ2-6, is DTGVSQNPRHKITKRGQNVTFRCDPISEHNRLYWYRQTLGQGPEFLTYFQNEAQLEKSRLLSDRFSAERPKGSFSTLEIQRTEQGDSAMYLCASSLVLDSGANVLTFGAGSRLTVL.

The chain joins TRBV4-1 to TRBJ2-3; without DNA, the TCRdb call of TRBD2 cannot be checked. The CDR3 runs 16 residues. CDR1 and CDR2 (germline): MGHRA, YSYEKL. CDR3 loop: CASSQVSGRSTDTQYF.

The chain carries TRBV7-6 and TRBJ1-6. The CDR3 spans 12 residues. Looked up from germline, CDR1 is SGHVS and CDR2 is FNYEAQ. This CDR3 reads CASSSTGPPLHF.

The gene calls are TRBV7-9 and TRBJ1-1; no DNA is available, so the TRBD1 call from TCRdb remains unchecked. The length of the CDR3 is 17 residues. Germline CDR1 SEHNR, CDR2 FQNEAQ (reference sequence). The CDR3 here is CASSIRGRGSPNTEAFF.

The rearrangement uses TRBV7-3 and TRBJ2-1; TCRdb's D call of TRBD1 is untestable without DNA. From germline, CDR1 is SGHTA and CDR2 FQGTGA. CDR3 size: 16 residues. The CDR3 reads CASSLTGTRMDNEQFF.

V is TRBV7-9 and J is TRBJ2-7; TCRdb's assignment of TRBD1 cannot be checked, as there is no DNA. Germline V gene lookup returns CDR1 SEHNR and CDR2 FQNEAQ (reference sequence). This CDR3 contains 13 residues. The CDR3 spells CASSLITGDEQYF. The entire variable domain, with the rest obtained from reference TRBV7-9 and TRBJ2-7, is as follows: DTGVSQNPRHKITKRGQNVTFRCDPISEHNRLYWYRQTLGQGPEFLTYFQNEAQLEKSRLLSDRFSAERPKGSFSTLEIQRTEQGDSAMYLCASSLITGDEQYFGPGTRLTVT.

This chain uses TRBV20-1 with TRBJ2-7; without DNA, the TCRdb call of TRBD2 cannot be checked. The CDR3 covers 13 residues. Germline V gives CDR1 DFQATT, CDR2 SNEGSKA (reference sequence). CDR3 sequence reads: CSASMGLSYEQYF.

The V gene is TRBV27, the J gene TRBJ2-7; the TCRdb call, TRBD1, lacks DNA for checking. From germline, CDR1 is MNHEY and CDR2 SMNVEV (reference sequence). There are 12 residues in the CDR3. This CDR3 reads CASKLEGHEQYF.

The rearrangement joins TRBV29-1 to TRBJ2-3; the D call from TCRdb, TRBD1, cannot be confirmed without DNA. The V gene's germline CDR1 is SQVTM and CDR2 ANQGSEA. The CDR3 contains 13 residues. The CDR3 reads CSVLLGAADTQYF.

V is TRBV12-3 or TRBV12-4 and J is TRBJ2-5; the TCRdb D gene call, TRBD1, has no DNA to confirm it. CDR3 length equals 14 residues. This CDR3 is CASSRDTGGETQYF.

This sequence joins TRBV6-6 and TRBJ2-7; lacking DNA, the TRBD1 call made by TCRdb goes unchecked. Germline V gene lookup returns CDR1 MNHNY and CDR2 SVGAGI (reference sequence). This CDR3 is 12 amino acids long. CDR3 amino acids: CASSGDSTKQYF.

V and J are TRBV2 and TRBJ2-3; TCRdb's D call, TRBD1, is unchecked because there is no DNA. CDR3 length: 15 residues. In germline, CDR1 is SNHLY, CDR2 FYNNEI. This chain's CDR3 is CASSRQEPGADTQYF. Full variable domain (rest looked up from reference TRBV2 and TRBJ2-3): EPEVTQTPSHQVTQMGQEVILRCVPISNHLYFYWYRQILGQKVEFLVSFYNNEISEKSEIFDDQFSVERPDGSNFTLKIRSTKLEDSAMYFCASSRQEPGADTQYFGPGTRLTVL.

The CDR3: CASSQEALAGVPSYEQYF. J is TRBJ2-7 and V is TRBV11-3; TCRdb's D call of TRBD2 is untestable without DNA. This CDR3 has 18 residues. CDR1 is SGHNT, CDR2 YENEEA, per germline.

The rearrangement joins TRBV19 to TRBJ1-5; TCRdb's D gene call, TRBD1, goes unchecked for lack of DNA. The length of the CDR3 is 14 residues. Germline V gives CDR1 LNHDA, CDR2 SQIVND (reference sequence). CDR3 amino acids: CASSPTGALRPQHF.

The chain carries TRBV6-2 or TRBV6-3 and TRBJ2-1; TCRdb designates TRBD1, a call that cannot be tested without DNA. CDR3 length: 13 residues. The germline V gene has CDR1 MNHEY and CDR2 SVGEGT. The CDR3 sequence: CASRDGDYNEQFF.

CDR3 sequence reads: CAISESTPGWEQYF. The chain has TRBV10-3 and TRBJ2-7. The CDR3 runs 14 residues. CDR1 and CDR2 from the germline V gene are ENHRY and SYGVKD.

The CDR3 reads CSVGVDNRGGYTF. This chain connects TRBV29-1 to TRBJ1-2; TCRdb's assignment of TRBD1 cannot be checked, as there is no DNA. The CDR3 is made up of 13 amino acids. Per the germline V gene, CDR1 is SQVTM and CDR2 is ANQGSEA.

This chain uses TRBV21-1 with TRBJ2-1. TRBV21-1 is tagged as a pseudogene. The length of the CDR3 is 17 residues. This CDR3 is CASSKAGTQRSYNEQFF.

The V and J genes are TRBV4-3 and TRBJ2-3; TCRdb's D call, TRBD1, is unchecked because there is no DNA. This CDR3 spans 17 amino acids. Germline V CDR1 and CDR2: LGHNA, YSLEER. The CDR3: CASSQEPGRYDADTQYF.

The CDR3 is CASSSSDRNLSGNTIYF. This sequence joins TRBV12-3 or TRBV12-4 and TRBJ1-3; there is no DNA to check the TCRdb D call of TRBD1. CDR3 length: 17 amino acids.

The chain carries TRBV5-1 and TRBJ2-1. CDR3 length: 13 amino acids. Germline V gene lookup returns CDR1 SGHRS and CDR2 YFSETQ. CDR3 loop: CASSLGPSDEQFF.

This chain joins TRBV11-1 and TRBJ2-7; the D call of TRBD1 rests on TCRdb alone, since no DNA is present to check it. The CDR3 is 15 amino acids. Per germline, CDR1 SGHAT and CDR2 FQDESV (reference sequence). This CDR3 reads CASSIHRGQTYEQYF.